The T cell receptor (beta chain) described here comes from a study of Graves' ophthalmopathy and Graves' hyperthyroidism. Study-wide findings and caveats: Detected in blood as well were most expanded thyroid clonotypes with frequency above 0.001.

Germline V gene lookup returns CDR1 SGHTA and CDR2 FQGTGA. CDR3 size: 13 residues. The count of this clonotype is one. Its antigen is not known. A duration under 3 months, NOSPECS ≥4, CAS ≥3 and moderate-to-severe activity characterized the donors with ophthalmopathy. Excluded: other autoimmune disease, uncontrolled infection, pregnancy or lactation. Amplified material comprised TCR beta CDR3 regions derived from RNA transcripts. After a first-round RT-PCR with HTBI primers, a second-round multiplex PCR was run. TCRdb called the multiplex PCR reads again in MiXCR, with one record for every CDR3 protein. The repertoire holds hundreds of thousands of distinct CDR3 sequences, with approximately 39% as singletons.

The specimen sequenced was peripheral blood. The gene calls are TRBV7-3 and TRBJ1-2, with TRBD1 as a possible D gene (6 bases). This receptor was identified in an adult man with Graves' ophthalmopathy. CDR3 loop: CAREGGGNYGYTF. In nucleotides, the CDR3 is TGTGCTAGAGAGGGGGGAGGTAACTATGGCTACACCTTC.